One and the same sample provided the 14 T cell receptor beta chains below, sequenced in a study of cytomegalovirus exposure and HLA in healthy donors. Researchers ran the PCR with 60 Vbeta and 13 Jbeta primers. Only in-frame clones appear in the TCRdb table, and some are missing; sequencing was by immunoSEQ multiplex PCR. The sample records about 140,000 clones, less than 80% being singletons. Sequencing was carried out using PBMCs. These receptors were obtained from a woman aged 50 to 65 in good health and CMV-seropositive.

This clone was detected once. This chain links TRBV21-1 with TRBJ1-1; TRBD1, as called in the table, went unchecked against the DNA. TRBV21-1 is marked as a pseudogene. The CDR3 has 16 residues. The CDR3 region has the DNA TGTGCCAGCACCGAGGAGGCGTCTCAGGGGCACACTGAAGCTTTCTTT. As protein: CASTEEASQGHTEAFF.

In DNA form, the CDR3 reads TGTGCCACCAGCATAGACAGGGGGCATACCTACGAGCAGTACTTC. Protein: CATSIDRGHTYEQYF. This chain links TRBV15 with TRBJ2-5; 10 nucleotides match TRBD1. With the DNA end fitting TRBJ2-7 better, the J assignment may be wrong. CDR1 LNHNV and CDR2 YYDKDF come from the germline V gene (reference sequence). The CDR3 runs 15 residues.

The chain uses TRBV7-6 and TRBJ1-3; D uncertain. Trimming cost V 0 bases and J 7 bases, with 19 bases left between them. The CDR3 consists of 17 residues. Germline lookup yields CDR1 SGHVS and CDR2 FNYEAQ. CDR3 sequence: CASSLAALGGGLNTIYF. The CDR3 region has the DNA TGTGCCAGCAGCTTAGCTGCCCTTGGTGGAGGGCTGAACACCATATATTTT.

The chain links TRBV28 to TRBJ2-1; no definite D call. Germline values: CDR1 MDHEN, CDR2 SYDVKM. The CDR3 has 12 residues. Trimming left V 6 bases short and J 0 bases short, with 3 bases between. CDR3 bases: TGTGCCAGCAGCGGCTCCTACAATGAGCAGTTCTTC. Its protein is CASSGSYNEQFF.

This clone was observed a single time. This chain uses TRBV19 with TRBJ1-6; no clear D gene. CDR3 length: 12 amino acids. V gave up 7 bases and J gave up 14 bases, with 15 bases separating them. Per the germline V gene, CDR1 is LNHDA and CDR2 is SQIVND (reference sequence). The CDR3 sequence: CASTEGTTALHF. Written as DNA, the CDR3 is TGTGCCAGTACGGAGGGTACTACGGCCCTCCACTTT.

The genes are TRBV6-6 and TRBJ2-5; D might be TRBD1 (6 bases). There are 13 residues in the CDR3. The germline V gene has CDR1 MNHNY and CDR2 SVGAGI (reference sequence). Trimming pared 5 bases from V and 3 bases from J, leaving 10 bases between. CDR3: CASSPKGEETQYF. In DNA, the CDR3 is TGTGCCAGCAGTCCGAAGGGGGAAGAGACCCAGTACTTC.

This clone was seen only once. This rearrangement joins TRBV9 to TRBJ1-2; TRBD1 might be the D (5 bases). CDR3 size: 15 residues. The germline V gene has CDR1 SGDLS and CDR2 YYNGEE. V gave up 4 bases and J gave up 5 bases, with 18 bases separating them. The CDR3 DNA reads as TGTGCCAGCAGCACCGGGACTGAGACCTTATATGGCTACACCTTC. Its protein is CASSTGTETLYGYTF.

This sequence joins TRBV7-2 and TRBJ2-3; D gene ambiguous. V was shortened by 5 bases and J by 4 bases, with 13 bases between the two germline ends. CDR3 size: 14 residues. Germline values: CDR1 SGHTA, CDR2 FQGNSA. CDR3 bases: TGTGCCAGCAGCCCCGCAGGTTACGCAGATACGCAGTATTTT. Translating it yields CASSPAGYADTQYF.

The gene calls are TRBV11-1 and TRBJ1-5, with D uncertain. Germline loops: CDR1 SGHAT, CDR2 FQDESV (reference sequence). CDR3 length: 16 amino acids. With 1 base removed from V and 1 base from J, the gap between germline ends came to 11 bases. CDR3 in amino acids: CASSLGPAGSNQPQHF. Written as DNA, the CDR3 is TGTGCCAGCAGCTTAGGACCCGCGGGAAGCAATCAGCCCCAGCATTTT.

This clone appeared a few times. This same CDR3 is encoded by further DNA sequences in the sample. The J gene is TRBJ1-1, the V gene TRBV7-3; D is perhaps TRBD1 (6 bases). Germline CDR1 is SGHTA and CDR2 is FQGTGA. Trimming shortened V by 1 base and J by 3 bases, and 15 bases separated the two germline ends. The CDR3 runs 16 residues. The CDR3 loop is CASSLRGGARDTEAFF. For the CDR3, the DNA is TGTGCCAGCAGCTTAAGGGGGGGGGCGCGGGACACTGAAGCTTTCTTT.

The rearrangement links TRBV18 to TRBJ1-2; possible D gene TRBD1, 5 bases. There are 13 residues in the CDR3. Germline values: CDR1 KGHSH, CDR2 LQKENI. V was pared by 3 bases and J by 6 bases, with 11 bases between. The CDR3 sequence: CASSPPARDGYTF. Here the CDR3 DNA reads TGTGCCAGCTCACCTCCGGCCAGGGATGGCTACACCTTC.

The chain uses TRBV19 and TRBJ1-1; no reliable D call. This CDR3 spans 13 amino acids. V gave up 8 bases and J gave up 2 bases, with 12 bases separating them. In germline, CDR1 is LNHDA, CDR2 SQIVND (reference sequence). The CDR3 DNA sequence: TGTGCCAGTCGGAGGGCCCTTAACACTGAAGCTTTCTTT. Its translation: CASRRALNTEAFF.

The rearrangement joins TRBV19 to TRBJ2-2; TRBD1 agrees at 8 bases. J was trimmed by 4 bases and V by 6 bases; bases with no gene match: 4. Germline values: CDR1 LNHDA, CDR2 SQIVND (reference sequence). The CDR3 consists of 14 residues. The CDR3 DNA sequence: TGTGCCAGTAGGACAGGGGCGGGCACCGGGGAGCTGTTTTTT. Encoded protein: CASRTGAGTGELFF.

CDR3 DNA sequence: TGTGCCTGGACGAAGACCCGACAGGGATTGGATACTCGTGAAGCTTTCTTT. It translates to CAWTKTRQGLDTREAFF. This chain connects TRBV30 to TRBJ1-1; TRBD1 agrees at 7 bases. V trimming: 4 bases; J trimming: 7 bases; junction bases outside the gene matches: 21. From germline, CDR1 is GTSNPN and CDR2 SVGIG (reference sequence). The CDR3 sequence is 17 residues long.